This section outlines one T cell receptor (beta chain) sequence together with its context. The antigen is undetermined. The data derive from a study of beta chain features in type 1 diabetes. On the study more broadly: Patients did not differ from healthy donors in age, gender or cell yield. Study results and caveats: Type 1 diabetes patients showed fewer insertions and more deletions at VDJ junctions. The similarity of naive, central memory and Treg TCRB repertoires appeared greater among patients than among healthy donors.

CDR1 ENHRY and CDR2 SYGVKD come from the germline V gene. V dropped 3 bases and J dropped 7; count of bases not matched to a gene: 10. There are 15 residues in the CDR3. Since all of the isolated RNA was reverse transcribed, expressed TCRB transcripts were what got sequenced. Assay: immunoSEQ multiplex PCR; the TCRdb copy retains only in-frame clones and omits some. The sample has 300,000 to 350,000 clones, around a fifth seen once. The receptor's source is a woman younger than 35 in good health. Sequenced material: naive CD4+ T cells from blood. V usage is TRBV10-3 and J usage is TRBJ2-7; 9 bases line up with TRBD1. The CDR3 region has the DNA TGTGCCATCAGTGATACCGGGGACAGGGCCGGGGAGCAGTACTTC. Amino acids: CAISDTGDRAGEQYF.